This entry lists 24 T cell receptor beta chains sequenced from one sample in a study of control samples from healthy donors and cancer patients. Data came from immunoSEQ multiplex PCR; TCRdb stores just in-frame clones and leaves some out. The table shows some 17,000 clones, with roughly 89% occurring only once. The sequencing input was PBMCs. The source of these receptors is a man aged 60 to 69 with head and neck cancer.

The chain links TRBV25-1 to TRBJ1-1; 8 nucleotides line up with TRBD1. V lost 4 bases, J lost 1 base, and 5 bases stayed unmatched. This CDR3 has 15 amino acids. The germline gives CDR1 MGHDK, CDR2 SYGVNS. CDR3 region: CASSALDRANTEAFF. The CDR3 DNA follows: TGTGCCAGCAGTGCCCTGGACAGGGCGAACACTGAAGCTTTCTTT.

The J gene is TRBJ1-2, the V gene TRBV5-1, with 10 bases that match TRBD1. The trim removed 4 bases at V and 8 bases at J, leaving 5 bases unmatched. CDR3 size: 13 residues. CDR1 is SGHRS and CDR2 is YFSETQ in the germline V gene. The CDR3 sequence: CASSPGQGDGYTF. CDR3 in DNA: TGCGCCAGCAGCCCCGGACAGGGGGACGGCTACACCTTC.

This chain joins TRBV18 and TRBJ1-1, with D possibly matching TRBD1 (5 bases). This CDR3 has 13 amino acids. The V end was cut by 4 bases, the J end by 3 bases, with 9 bases between. The germline gives CDR1 KGHSH, CDR2 LQKENI. The CDR3 protein is CASSQEGYTEAFF. CDR3 nucleotide sequence: TGTGCCAGCTCACAAGAGGGGTACACTGAAGCTTTCTTT.

This clone was seen a handful of times. The gene calls are TRBV7-2 and TRBJ2-1; D gene ambiguous. Trimming removed 5 bases at V and 1 base at J, with 3 bases between. Per germline, CDR1 SGHTA and CDR2 FQGNSA. The CDR3 has 12 residues. CDR3 coding DNA: TGTGCCAGCAGCCCGTCCTACAATGAGCAGTTCTTC. Its translation: CASSPSYNEQFF.

This rearrangement joins TRBV19 to TRBJ1-3; unclear D gene. The V gene's germline CDR1 is LNHDA and CDR2 SQIVND (reference sequence). Trimming took off 4 bases at V and 4 bases at J, with 5 bases between the two ends. The CDR3 is 12 residues long. CDR3 DNA: TGTGCCAGTAGTACCCAGGGAAACACCATATATTTT. It specifies CASSTQGNTIYF.

This chain links TRBV20-1 with TRBJ1-2; D is unresolved. Germline V gives CDR1 DFQATT, CDR2 SNEGSKA (reference sequence). Trimming removed 3 bases from V and 6 bases from J, with 14 bases in between. The CDR3 sequence is 13 residues long. CDR3 residues: CSASLADSHGYTF. The CDR3 region has the DNA TGCAGTGCTAGTCTGGCAGATTCTCATGGCTACACCTTC.

The chain joins TRBV29-1 to TRBJ1-2; D is possibly TRBD1 (6 bases). Germline loops: CDR1 SQVTM, CDR2 ANQGSEA. The CDR3 extends over 13 amino acids. V shed 1 base and J shed 8 bases, with 14 bases lying between them. The DNA of the CDR3 is TGCAGCGTTGAAGGGCCTGGGGGCCGGGGCTACACCTTC. As protein: CSVEGPGGRGYTF.

The rearrangement uses TRBV18 and TRBJ2-7; the match to TRBD2 covers 7 bases. Per the germline V gene, CDR1 is KGHSH and CDR2 is LQKENI. The V gene end was trimmed by 1 base and the J gene end by 2 bases; junction bases not matched to a gene: 14. The CDR3 extends over 18 amino acids. This CDR3 reads CASSPLPPLSGATYEQYF. The CDR3 nucleotides read TGTGCCAGCTCACCACTCCCCCCCCTAAGCGGGGCTACCTACGAGCAGTACTTC.

This chain links TRBV5-1 with TRBJ1-6; maybe TRBD1 (5 bases). V lost 4 bases and J 6 bases, leaving 23 bases between the germline ends. The CDR3 contains 18 residues. The germline V gene encodes CDR1 SGHRS and CDR2 YFSETQ. CDR3 loop: CASSTRETGAVGNSPLHF. CDR3 coding DNA: TGCGCCAGCAGCACCCGGGAAACAGGCGCGGTCGGTAATTCACCCCTCCACTTT.

The chain uses TRBV3-1 (or the pseudogene TRBV3-2) and TRBJ2-7; D unresolved. Deletions cut 4 bases from V and 0 bases from J, with 13 bases between. Germline V gives CDR1 LGHDT, CDR2 YNNKEL (reference sequence). This CDR3 has 15 amino acids. CDR3 loop: CASSLGPGSSYEQYF. The DNA for the CDR3 is TGTGCCAGCAGCCTCGGGCCGGGTAGCTCCTACGAGCAGTACTTC.

The gene calls are TRBV6-6 and TRBJ1-1, with D perhaps TRBD1 (5 bases). The V end was cut by 7 bases, the J end by 8 bases, with 23 bases between. Germline V gene data show CDR1 as MNHNY and CDR2 as SVGAGI (reference sequence). CDR3 length equals 15 residues. Here the CDR3 reads CASTTRRRQEGEAFF. The CDR3 bases are TGTGCCAGCACCACGAGACGGCGGCAAGAGGGGGAAGCTTTCTTT.

This clone was seen once. V is TRBV7-6 and J is TRBJ2-3; 8 bases are a match to TRBD2. This CDR3 has 16 residues. The germline V gene encodes CDR1 SGHVS and CDR2 FNYEAQ. The trim removed 6 bases at V and 0 bases at J, leaving 8 bases unmatched. CDR3: CASSPGLGASTDTQYF. Written as DNA, the CDR3 is TGTGCCAGCAGTCCGGGACTAGGTGCTAGCACAGATACGCAGTATTTT.

The J gene is TRBJ2-7, the V gene TRBV7-2; TRBD1 matches at 7 bases. CDR1 and CDR2 (germline): SGHTA, FQGNSA. Unmatched junction bases numbered 7, after V lost 5 bases and J lost 0 bases. The CDR3 spans 15 residues. CDR3 DNA sequence: TGTGCCAGCAGCCCAGGGACAGAGTACTCCTACGAGCAGTACTTC. Translated, it gives CASSPGTEYSYEQYF.

This chain links TRBV25-1 with TRBJ1-4; D gene uncertain. Germline V gene data show CDR1 as MGHDK and CDR2 as SYGVNS. The CDR3 has 17 residues. V lost 6 bases, J lost 0 bases, and 17 bases lay in between. The CDR3 loop reads CASSLPVGIATNEKLFF. For the CDR3, the DNA is TGTGCCAGCAGCCTCCCGGTAGGGATAGCAACTAATGAAAAACTGTTTTTT.

The chain combines TRBV12-5 with TRBJ1-2, with D unresolved. Trimming took 9 bases from V and 3 from J, leaving 11 bases between them. The CDR3 spans 12 residues. In germline, CDR1 is LGHNT, CDR2 FRNRAP. The DNA of the CDR3 is TGTGCTAGCGCCCAGGACCACTATGGCTACACCTTC. It translates to CASAQDHYGYTF.

The chain combines TRBV7-9 with TRBJ2-2; D is perhaps TRBD1 or TRBD2 (5 bases each). Between the trimmed V and J ends, which lost 6 bases and 5 bases, there was a span of 19 bases. From germline, CDR1 is SEHNR and CDR2 FQNEAQ (reference sequence). There are 16 residues in the CDR3. The CDR3, as DNA: TGTGCCAGCAGTCCGAGGGGACCCGGGAATACCGGGGAGCTGTTTTTT. Translating it yields CASSPRGPGNTGELFF.

This rearrangement joins TRBV2 to TRBJ1-6; D possibly corresponds to TRBD1 (6 bases). The length of the CDR3 is 14 residues. The V and J ends lost 6 bases and 9 bases respectively, with 15 bases between them. Germline lookup yields CDR1 SNHLY and CDR2 FYNNEI. The CDR3: CASSGGGTRSPLHF. CDR3 bases: TGTGCCAGCAGCGGCGGGGGCACTCGTTCACCCCTCCACTTT.

The chain recombines TRBV5-1 with TRBJ2-3; 9 bases agree with TRBD2. CDR1 is SGHRS and CDR2 is YFSETQ in the germline V gene. With 7 bases clipped from V and 2 bases from J, the junction kept 5 bases outside the gene matches. CDR3 length: 14 amino acids. In nucleotides, the CDR3 is TGCGCCAGCTCGGGCGGGGGGGTCACAGATACGCAGTATTTT. Its translation: CASSGGGVTDTQYF.

V gene TRBV7-8 combines with J gene TRBJ1-5, with D perhaps matching TRBD1 (5 bases). The CDR3 extends over 15 amino acids. V lost 6 bases and J 4 bases, leaving 16 bases between the germline ends. CDR1 is SGHVS and CDR2 is FQNEAQ in the germline V gene. In DNA, the CDR3 is TGTGCCAGCAGACCTGGGACCCTGATTAATCAGCCCCAGCATTTT. Protein sequence: CASRPGTLINQPQHF.

The chain couples TRBV9 to TRBJ2-5, with 13 bases that match TRBD2. The CDR3 contains 15 residues. V was clipped by 3 bases and J by 5 bases; unmatched bases: 4. Germline V gene data show CDR1 as SGDLS and CDR2 as YYNGEE. The CDR3, as DNA: TGTGCCAGCAGCGCGACTAGCGGGGGGTATGAGACCCAGTACTTC. Encoded protein: CASSATSGGYETQYF.

The chain employs TRBV11-2 and TRBJ2-5, with TRBD1 matching 12 bases. The trim removed 5 bases at V and 9 bases at J, leaving 10 bases unmatched. CDR3 length equals 15 residues. The germline gives CDR1 SGHAT, CDR2 FQNNGV. The CDR3 reads CASSRLGQGATAQYF. The CDR3 region has the DNA TGTGCCAGCAGCCGTCTGGGACAGGGGGCCACGGCCCAGTACTTC. The variable domain in full, completed from reference TRBV11-2 and TRBJ2-5, reads EAGVAQSPRYKIIEKRQSVAFWCNPISGHATLYWYQQILGQGPKLLIQFQNNGVVDDSQLPKDRFSAERLKGVDSTLKIQPAKLEDSAVYLCASSRLGQGATAQYFGPGTRLLVL.

The chain employs TRBV6-5 and TRBJ2-2; 7 nucleotides align to TRBD1. Germline assignment: CDR1 MNHEY and CDR2 SVGAGI. Losses at the gene ends were 9 bases for V and 2 bases for J; bases not matched to a gene: 9. CDR3 length: 15 residues. CDR3 sequence (DNA): TGTGCCAGGGCGGCTGGGACAGAAAACACCGGGGAGCTGTTTTTT. The encoded protein is CARAAGTENTGELFF.

This clone was seen a few times. The V call is TRBV4-1, the J call TRBJ1-5; D possibly corresponds to TRBD1 (5 bases). Germline CDR1 and CDR2: MGHRA and YSYEKL. V was cut by 3 bases and J by 4 bases, with 13 bases left in between. The CDR3 consists of 15 residues. The chain's CDR3 is CASSQVGVSNQPQHF. The CDR3 region has the DNA TGCGCCAGCAGCCAGGTAGGGGTTTCGAATCAGCCCCAGCATTTT.

The CDR3 protein is CASSLGAGVSGNEQFF. DNA for the CDR3: TGTGCCAGCAGCTTGGGAGCGGGGGTCTCTGGTAATGAGCAGTTCTTC. The rearrangement links TRBV5-6 to TRBJ2-1, with 8 bases that match TRBD2. J gave up 7 bases and V 0 bases, and 9 bases lay outside the gene matches. CDR3 length: 16 amino acids. CDR1 and CDR2 (germline): SGHDT, YYEEEE.